The TCR beta chain described here comes from a study of T-cell memory formation after mild COVID-19 (dated by TCRdb to 2020 to 2023). A note on the overall study: TCR sequence clusters from the two donors were largely donor specific. In a couple of donors, T-cell clones that expanded and contracted after mild COVID-19 were followed by sequencing TCRalpha and TCRbeta repertoires longitudinally. Two young, previously healthy adult volunteers, one female and one male, were included in the cohort. The investigation overall reported the following: The study included only a couple of mild cases, and larger cohorts that include severe cases with pre-infection samples were judged to be necessary. Whether the second-wave clones peaking on day 37 were SARS-CoV-2 specific was not confirmed. Contracting CD4+ clones appeared mostly in the CM and EM memory subsets, whereas CD8+ clones were enriched in EMRA. Some responding clones were detected in pre-infection memory, which suggested that pre-existing cross-reactive memory T cells had joined the SARS-CoV-2 response. Clones contracting from day 15 to 85 had balanced CD4/CD8 phenotypes, while a second wave expanding from day 15 to 37 was biased towards CD4+.

In this sample, this clonotype turned up a few times. No cognate antigen has been identified for it. No much larger clonotype is one base removed from it; base qualities were not supplied. Ficoll-Paque density gradient centrifugation was used to isolate PBMCs. The sequencer listed for this sample is Illumina NovaSeq 6000. TCRalpha and TCRbeta cDNA libraries were built by 5'RACE with constant-segment primers, adding sample barcodes and unique molecular identifiers. RNA was extracted from every sample with Trizol reagent. Libraries were amplified in two PCR steps, with a second sample barcode and Illumina TruSeq adapters added in the second step. The libraries were sequenced on an Illumina NovaSeq using 2 x 150 bp paired-end reads. The study's own analysis went as follows. The reads were demultiplexed and collapsed into UMI-guided consensus sequences using migec v1.2.7. With mixcr v2.1.11, UMI consensuses were aligned to TRA and TRB V and J templates and assembled into clonotypes. Clonotypes were classified as expanded or contracted when called significant by both edgeR and NoisET, with noise models trained on biological replicates. For edgeR calls, a false discovery rate-adjusted p below 0.01 and a log2 fold-change threshold of 1 were applied. PCA with hierarchical clustering of max-normalized trajectories of the 1000 most abundant clonotypes was used as exploratory dynamics analysis. Separately sequenced CD4+ and CD8+ repertoires were used to assign a CD4 or CD8 phenotype to each responding clone. Through fastp at Q25 and MiXCR, TCRdb rebuilt clones from the public reads, retaining in-frame beta chains. Each entry is one CDR3 protein sequence, shown with its most common DNA and genes. The V and J calls here are based on TCRdb, not the publication. This sample has approximately 480,000 distinct CDR3 sequences in its table, and about 20% of those were observed once. Clones ranked in the top ten supply more than 9% of the sample.

The junction carries 16 bases between V and J, which are trimmed by 2 bases and 9 bases respectively. Including cysteine and phenylalanine, the CDR3 has 14 amino acids. The kept DNA is CDR3 alone, 42 bases in frame from the first base. Via the germline V gene, CDR1 is MNHEY and CDR2 SVGEGT. This receptor was identified in an adult woman who had mild COVID-19 (a few samples of this study predate the infection). The sample titles of this study are shuffled in the database, so cell type and time point are left out; the donor was told from shared clones. Source material: PBMCs or a T cell subset sorted from them (not recorded which). The sequence is built from TRBV6-2 or TRBV6-3 and TRBJ1-1; the D gene is perhaps TRBD1, on 5 matching bases. The DNA sequence reads TGTGCCAGCAGTTACCCGATGGACGGGACGCAAGCTTTCTTT. Its product reads: CASSYPMDGTQAFF.